The entry that follows covers one T cell receptor beta chain sequence. What it binds is unknown. The sample belongs to a study of somatic mutations in cytotoxic T cells in rheumatoid arthritis. General study points: An increase in CD8+ clonality with age was seen in rheumatoid arthritis patients but not in healthy controls.

The germline V gene has CDR1 LNHNV and CDR2 YYDKDF (reference sequence). Trimming stripped 3 bases from V and 6 bases from J, with 12 bases between. The CDR3 has 13 amino acids. The table came from immunoSEQ multiplex PCR; TCRdb's copy has only in-frame clones and leaves some out. The table includes 3,500 to 5,000 clones, about 88% detected once. The receptor's source is a woman aged 70-85 years with rheumatoid arthritis. This chain connects TRBV15 to TRBJ2-7; D is perhaps TRBD2 (7 bases). Source material: CD8+ T cells sorted from blood. The DNA of the CDR3 is TGTGCCACCAGCAGGGGGGGCGGGAGCGAGCAGTACTTC. This codes for CATSRGGGSEQYF.